A selection of T cell receptor beta chains follows, all from one sample in a study of identical twins. Each CDR3 protein is one row after TCRdb ran MiXCR on the 5' RACE reads. The repertoire holds about 200,000 distinct CDR3 sequences, with around a tenth as singletons. Sequencing was carried out using memory (CD45RO+) T cells sorted from blood. The receptors were sampled from a woman aged 18-29 years in good health. CDR3s include the opening cysteine and the closing phenylalanine or tryptophan. The D gene is left open where the match is weak. For some rows the clone size is stated as once, few or many, or as a class when expanded; others skip it.

>many|TRBV7-9|TRBD1|TRBJ2-1
TGTGCCAGCAGCTACCCGGACAGGCGGGATGAGCAGTTCTTC
CASSYPDRRDEQFF
>NA|TRBV7-2|TRBD2|TRBJ2-1
TGTGCCAGCAGCGCGAGGACTAGTATAGTGTCCTACAATGAGCAGTTCTTC
CASSARTSIVSYNEQFF
>many|TRBV12-3/TRBV12-4|NA|TRBJ2-3
TGTGCCAGCAGTCTCAGGGAATCGCAGTATTTT
CASSLRESQYF
>NA|TRBV5-1|NA|TRBJ1-2
TGCGCCAGCAGCTCTTTGGGGACGGCGGCACTCGGGGGCTACACCTTC
CASSSLGTAALGGYTF
>few|TRBV11-2|TRBD1|TRBJ1-1
TGTGCCAGCAGCTCCGGGGAGGGGGCGGGAACTGAAGCTTTCTTT
CASSSGEGAGTEAFF
>many|TRBV20-1|TRBD2|TRBJ2-1
TGCAGTGCTACGGGACTAGCGGGAGTACGAGAGCAGTTCTTC
CSATGLAGVREQFF
>NA|TRBV20-1|TRBD1|TRBJ2-3
TGCAGTGCTAGAGTAGTAGGACAGGTAACCACAGATACGCAGTATTTT
CSARVVGQVTTDTQYF
>NA|TRBV7-9|NA|TRBJ2-2
TGTGCCAGTGCAGGAGGGTCCGGGGAGCTGTTTTTT
CASAGGSGELFF
>few|TRBV12-3/TRBV12-4|NA|TRBJ1-1
TGTGCCAGCAAATTAGGGGGGCTAGGGACTGAAGCTTTCTTT
CASKLGGLGTEAFF
>once|TRBV5-8|NA|TRBJ2-5
TGTGCCAGCAGCTGGGGACCACAGGGTGAAGAGACCCAGTACTTC
CASSWGPQGEETQYF
>few|TRBV18|NA|TRBJ2-7
TGTGCCAGCTCACCCTCCTTTCCTGGGGAGCAGTACTTC
CASSPSFPGEQYF
>many|TRBV29-1|TRBD2|TRBJ2-5
TGCAGCGTTTCCCTCATGGCGGGAGGGGAGACCCAGTACTTC
CSVSLMAGGETQYF
>few|TRBV20-1|NA|TRBJ2-1
TGCAGTGCAAACAACCCGGGACTGTCCTTCGATGAGCAGTTCTTC
CSANNPGLSFDEQFF
>few|TRBV5-1|NA|TRBJ2-3
TGCGCCAGCAGCGTCCGGGGTCCCACAGATACGCAGTATTTT
CASSVRGPTDTQYF
>few|TRBV4-3|NA|TRBJ2-5
TGCGCCAGCAGCCAAGGGTACAGACAAGAGACCCAGTACTTC
CASSQGYRQETQYF
>few|TRBV3-1|NA|TRBJ1-2
TGTGCCAGCAGCCAAGTAGACAGAATTAACTATGGCTACACCTTC
CASSQVDRINYGYTF
>NA|TRBV12-3/TRBV12-4|TRBD2|TRBJ2-3
TGTGCCAGCAGCAACGTTAGGGGATGGACTAGCGGGGACACAGATACGCAGTATTTT
CASSNVRGWTSGDTDTQYF